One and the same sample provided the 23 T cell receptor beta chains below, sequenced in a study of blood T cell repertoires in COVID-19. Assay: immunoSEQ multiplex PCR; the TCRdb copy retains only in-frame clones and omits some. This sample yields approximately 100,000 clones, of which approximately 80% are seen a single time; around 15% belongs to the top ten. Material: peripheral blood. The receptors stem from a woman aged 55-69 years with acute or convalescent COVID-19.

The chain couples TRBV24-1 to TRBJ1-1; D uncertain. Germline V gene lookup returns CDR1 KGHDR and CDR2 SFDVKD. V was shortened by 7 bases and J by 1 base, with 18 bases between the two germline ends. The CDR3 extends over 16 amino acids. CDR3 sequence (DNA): TGTGCCACCAGCCAGCCTTGGCAGGAAACGAACACTGAAGCTTTCTTT. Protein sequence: CATSQPWQETNTEAFF.

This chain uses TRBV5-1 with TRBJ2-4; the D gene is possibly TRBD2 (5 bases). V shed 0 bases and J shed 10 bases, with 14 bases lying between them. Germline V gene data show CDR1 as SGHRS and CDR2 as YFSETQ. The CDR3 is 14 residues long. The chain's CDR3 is CASSLDRARGIQYF. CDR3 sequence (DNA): TGCGCCAGCAGCTTGGATCGGGCTCGAGGGATTCAGTACTTC.

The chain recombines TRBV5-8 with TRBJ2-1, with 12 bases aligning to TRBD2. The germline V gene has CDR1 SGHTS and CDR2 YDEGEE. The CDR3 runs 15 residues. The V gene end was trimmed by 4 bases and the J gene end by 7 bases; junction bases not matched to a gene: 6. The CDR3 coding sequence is TGTGCCAGCAGCCCGAGGACTAGCGGGGATAATGAGCAGTTCTTC. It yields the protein CASSPRTSGDNEQFF.

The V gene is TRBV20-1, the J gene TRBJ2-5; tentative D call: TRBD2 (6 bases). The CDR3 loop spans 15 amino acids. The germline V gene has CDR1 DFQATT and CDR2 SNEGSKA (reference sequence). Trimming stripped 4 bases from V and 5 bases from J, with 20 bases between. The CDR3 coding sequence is TGCAGTGCTACTGAGATAGGGGACGGAGGGGAGACCCAGTACTTC. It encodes CSATEIGDGGETQYF.

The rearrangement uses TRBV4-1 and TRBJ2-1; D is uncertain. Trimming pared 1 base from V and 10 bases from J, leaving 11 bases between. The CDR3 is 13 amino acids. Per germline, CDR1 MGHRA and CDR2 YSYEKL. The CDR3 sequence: CASSQGRLREQFF. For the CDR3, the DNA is TGCGCCAGCAGCCAAGGGAGACTCCGAGAGCAGTTCTTC.

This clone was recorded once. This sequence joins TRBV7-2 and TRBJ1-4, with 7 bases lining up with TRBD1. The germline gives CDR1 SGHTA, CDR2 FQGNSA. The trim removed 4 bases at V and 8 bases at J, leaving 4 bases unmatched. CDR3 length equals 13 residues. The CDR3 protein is CASSWNRGEKLFF. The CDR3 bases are TGTGCCAGCAGCTGGAACAGGGGCGAAAAACTGTTTTTT.

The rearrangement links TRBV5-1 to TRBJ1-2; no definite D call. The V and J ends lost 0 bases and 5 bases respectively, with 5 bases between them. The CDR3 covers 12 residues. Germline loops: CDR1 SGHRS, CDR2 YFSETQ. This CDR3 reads CASSLAGYGYTF. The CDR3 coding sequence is TGCGCCAGCAGCTTGGCCGGTTATGGCTACACCTTC.

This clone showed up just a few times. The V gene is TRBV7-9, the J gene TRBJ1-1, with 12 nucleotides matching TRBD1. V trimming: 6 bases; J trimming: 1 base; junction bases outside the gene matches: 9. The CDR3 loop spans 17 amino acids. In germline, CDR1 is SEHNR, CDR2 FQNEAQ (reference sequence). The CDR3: CASSGPGTGGWNTEAFF. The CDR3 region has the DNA TGTGCCAGCAGTGGCCCCGGGACAGGGGGCTGGAACACTGAAGCTTTCTTT.

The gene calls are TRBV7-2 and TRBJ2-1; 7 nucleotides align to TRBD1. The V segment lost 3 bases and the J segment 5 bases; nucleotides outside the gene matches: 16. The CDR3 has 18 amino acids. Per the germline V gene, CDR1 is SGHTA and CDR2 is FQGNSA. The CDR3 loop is CASSFSLTGTEKNNEQFF. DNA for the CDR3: TGTGCCAGCAGCTTTAGTCTCACCGGGACAGAAAAAAACAATGAGCAGTTCTTC.

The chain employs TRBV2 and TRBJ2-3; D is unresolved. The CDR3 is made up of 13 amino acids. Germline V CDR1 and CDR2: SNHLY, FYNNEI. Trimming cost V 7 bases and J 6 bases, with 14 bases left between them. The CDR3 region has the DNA TGTGCCAGCACCCTCATAGCAGTTGATACGCAGTATTTT. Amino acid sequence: CASTLIAVDTQYF.

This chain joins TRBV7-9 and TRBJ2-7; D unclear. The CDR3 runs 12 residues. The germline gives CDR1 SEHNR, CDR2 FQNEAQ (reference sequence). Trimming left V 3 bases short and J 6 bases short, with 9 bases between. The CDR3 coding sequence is TGTGCCAGCAGCTTGAACTCCGGCGAGCAGTACTTC. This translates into CASSLNSGEQYF.

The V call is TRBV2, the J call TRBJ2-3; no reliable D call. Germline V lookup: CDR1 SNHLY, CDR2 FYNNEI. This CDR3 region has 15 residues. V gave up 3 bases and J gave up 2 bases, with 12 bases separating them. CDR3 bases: TGTGCCAGCAGTGACGTACTTTCTTACACAGATACGCAGTATTTT. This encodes CASSDVLSYTDTQYF.

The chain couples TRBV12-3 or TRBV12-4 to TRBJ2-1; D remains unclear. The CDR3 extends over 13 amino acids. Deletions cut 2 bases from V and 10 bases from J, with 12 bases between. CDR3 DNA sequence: TGTGCCAGCAGTTTAATCCGAGCGTTCGAGCAGTTCTTC. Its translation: CASSLIRAFEQFF.

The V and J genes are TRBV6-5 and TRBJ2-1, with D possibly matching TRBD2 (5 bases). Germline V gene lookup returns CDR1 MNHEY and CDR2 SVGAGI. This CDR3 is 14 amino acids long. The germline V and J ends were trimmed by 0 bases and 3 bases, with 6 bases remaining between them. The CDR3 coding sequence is TGTGCCAGCAGTTACTCCGGGGACTACAATGAGCAGTTCTTC. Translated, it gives CASSYSGDYNEQFF.

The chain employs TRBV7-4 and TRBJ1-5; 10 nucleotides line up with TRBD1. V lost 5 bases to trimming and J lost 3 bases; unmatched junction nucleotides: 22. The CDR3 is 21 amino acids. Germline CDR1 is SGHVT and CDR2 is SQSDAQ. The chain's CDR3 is CASSQWTGGLGPLLLNQPQHF. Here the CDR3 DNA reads TGTGCCAGCAGCCAATGGACAGGGGGGCTAGGTCCTCTACTCCTCAATCAGCCCCAGCATTTT.

This CDR3 is CASSLELPGPRGYTF. The DNA for the CDR3 is TGTGCCAGCAGCTTAGAACTTCCAGGTCCTCGCGGCTACACCTTC. The rearrangement uses TRBV7-9 and TRBJ1-2, with no clear D. The CDR3 is 15 residues long. V was shortened by 1 base and J by 8 bases, with 17 bases between the two germline ends. Looked up from germline, CDR1 is SEHNR and CDR2 is FQNEAQ (reference sequence). The full variable domain, completed using reference TRBV7-9 and TRBJ1-2, is DTGVSQNPRHKITKRGQNVTFRCDPISEHNRLYWYRQTLGQGPEFLTYFQNEAQLEKSRLLSDRFSAERPKGSFSTLEIQRTEQGDSAMYLCASSLELPGPRGYTFGSGTRLTVV.

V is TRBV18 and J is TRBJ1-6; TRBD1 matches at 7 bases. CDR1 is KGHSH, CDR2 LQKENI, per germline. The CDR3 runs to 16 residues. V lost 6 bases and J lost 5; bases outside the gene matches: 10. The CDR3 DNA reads TGTGCCAGCTCCCGGACAGGCAATTCGAATAATTCACCCCTCCACTTT. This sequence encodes CASSRTGNSNNSPLHF. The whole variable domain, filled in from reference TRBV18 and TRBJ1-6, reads NAGVMQNPRHLVRRRGQEARLRCSPMKGHSHVYWYRQLPEEGLKFMVYLQKENIIDESGMPKERFSAEFPKEGPSILRIQQVVRGDSAAYFCASSRTGNSNNSPLHFGNGTRLTVT.

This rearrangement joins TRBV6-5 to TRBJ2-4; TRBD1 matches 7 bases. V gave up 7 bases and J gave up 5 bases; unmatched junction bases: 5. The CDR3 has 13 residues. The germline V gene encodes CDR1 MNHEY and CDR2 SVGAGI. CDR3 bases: TGTGCCAGCACCGGGACAGCGCAAAACATTCAGTACTTC. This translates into CASTGTAQNIQYF.

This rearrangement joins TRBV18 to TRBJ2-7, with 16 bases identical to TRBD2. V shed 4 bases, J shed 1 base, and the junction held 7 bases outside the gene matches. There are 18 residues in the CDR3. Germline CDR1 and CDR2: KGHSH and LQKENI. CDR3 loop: CASSQPGLAGGRSYEQYF. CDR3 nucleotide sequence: TGTGCCAGCTCACAACCGGGACTAGCGGGAGGGAGGTCCTACGAGCAGTACTTC.

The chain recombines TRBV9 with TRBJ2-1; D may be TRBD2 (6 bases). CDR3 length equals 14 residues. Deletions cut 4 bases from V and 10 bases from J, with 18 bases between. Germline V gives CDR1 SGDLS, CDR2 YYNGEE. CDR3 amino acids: CASSKETPAGEQFF. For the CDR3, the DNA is TGTGCCAGCAGCAAAGAGACCCCCGCGGGGGAGCAGTTCTTC.

The CDR3 DNA sequence: TGTGCCTGGGGACTAAATTGGGACAGGGGCAGGGAGGGCTACACCTTC. Translated, it gives CAWGLNWDRGREGYTF. The chain joins TRBV30 to TRBJ1-2; 10 positions match TRBD1. The CDR3 is 16 residues long. J lost 8 bases, V lost 5 bases, and 17 bases had no gene match. In germline, CDR1 is GTSNPN, CDR2 SVGIG (reference sequence).

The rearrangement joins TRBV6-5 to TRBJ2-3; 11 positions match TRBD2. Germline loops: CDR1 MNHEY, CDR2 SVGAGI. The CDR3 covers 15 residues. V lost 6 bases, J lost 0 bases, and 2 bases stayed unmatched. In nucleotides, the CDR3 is TGTGCCAGCAGGGGGACTAGCGGTAGCACAGATACGCAGTATTTT. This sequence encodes CASRGTSGSTDTQYF.

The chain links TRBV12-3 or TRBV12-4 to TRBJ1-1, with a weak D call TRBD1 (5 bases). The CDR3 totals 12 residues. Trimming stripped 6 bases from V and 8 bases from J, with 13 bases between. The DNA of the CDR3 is TGTGCCAGCAGGAGACAGATTTACGAAGCTTTCTTT. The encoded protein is CASRRQIYEAFF.